The rows below give T cell receptor beta chains drawn from one sample of a study of shared clonotypes between healthy human individuals. The repertoire was sequenced with immunoSEQ multiplex PCR; TCRdb's copy has only in-frame clones and lacks some. The sample has approximately 460,000 clones, more than 70% seen once; the top ten hold around 12%. Material for sequencing was PBMCs. The receptor set was obtained from a woman in her forties in good health. Some clones in this sample may be carry-over from other donors' samples. Both conserved end residues are part of each CDR3. D genes are given only for firm matches. A clone size is listed for some rows: how often the clone was seen (once, few, many), or a class if it is expanded.

j_gene	v_gene	abundance	d_gene	CDR3aa	CDR3nt
TRBJ2-7	TRBV28	NA	NA	CASSSLPGLFIIGYEQYF	TGTGCCAGCAGTTCACTCCCGGGGTTGTTTATTATTGGCTACGAGCAGTACTTC
TRBJ1-1	TRBV30	NA	NA	CAWSGQVNTEAFF	TGTGCCTGGAGCGGACAAGTGAACACTGAAGCTTTCTTT
TRBJ2-1	TRBV28	NA	TRBD2	CASSLGGLADNEQFF	TGTGCCAGCAGTTTAGGCGGACTAGCGGACAATGAGCAGTTCTTC
TRBJ2-2	TRBV6-5	many	TRBD2	CASSSVAGRVTGELFF	TGTGCCAGCAGTTCCGTAGCGGGACGTGTCACCGGGGAGCTGTTTTTT
TRBJ2-7	TRBV5-1	few	TRBD2	CASSFRLAGSYEQYF	TGCGCCAGCAGCTTTAGGCTAGCGGGATCCTACGAGCAGTACTTC
TRBJ2-7	TRBV27	NA	TRBD1	CASSLSGDSTTYEQYF	TGTGCCAGCAGTTTATCGGGGGACAGCACCACCTACGAGCAGTACTTC
TRBJ1-5	TRBV28	NA	NA	CASSLGAGNQPQHF	TGTGCCAGCAGTTTAGGGGCGGGGAATCAGCCCCAGCATTTT
TRBJ2-7	TRBV7-9	NA	TRBD2	CASSSGTSRQYF	TGTGCCAGCAGCTCCGGGACTAGCAGGCAGTACTTC
TRBJ1-1	TRBV10-1	few	NA	CASSPDQNPNTEAFF	TGCGCCAGCAGTCCAGACCAGAACCCGAACACTGAAGCTTTCTTT
TRBJ1-2	TRBV28	many	TRBD1	CASSPHPRTGYGYTF	TGTGCCAGCAGTCCCCACCCCCGGACAGGATATGGCTACACCTTC
TRBJ1-5	TRBV28	NA	NA	CASIKQGSNQPQHF	TGTGCCAGCATTAAGCAGGGGAGCAATCAGCCCCAGCATTTT
TRBJ1-5	TRBV6-6	NA	NA	CASSYSGGNQPQHF	TGTGCCAGCAGTTACTCAGGGGGCAATCAGCCCCAGCATTTT
TRBJ2-7	TRBV6-1	few	NA	CASNPGPTYEQYF	TGTGCCAGCAATCCAGGGCCCACGTACGAGCAGTACTTC
TRBJ1-2	TRBV7-2	NA	NA	CASSGIGGFYYGYTF	TGTGCCAGCAGCGGCATAGGGGGATTCTACTATGGCTACACCTTC
TRBJ2-7	TRBV21-1	NA	NA	CASSDREWGDCSYEQYF	TGTGCCAGCAGCGACCGCGAGTGGGGGGATTGCTCCTACGAGCAGTACTTC
TRBJ2-3	TRBV7-7	NA	NA	CASSLGSSTDTQYF	TGTGCTAGCAGCCTAGGGAGTAGCACAGATACGCAGTACTTT
TRBJ2-2	TRBV5-1	NA	NA	CASSLDLGELFF	TGCGCCAGCAGCTTGGACCTTGGGGAGCTGTTTTTT
TRBJ1-5	TRBV7-8	NA	NA	CASSLSVALSQPQHF	TGTGCCAGCAGCTTAAGCGTAGCATTAAGTCAGCCCCAGCATTTT
TRBJ2-3	TRBV28	NA	NA	CASRKGLRTSTDTQYF	TGTGCCAGCAGAAAGGGATTGAGAACTAGCACAGATACGCAGTATTTT
TRBJ1-1	TRBV4-1	NA	NA	CASSPIGRNMNTEAFF	TGCGCCAGCAGCCCGATAGGGCGGAACATGAACACTGAAGCTTTCTTT
TRBJ2-7	TRBV11-2	NA	NA	CASSLVGGLSSYEQYF	TGTGCCAGCAGCTTAGTTGGCGGCTTAAGCTCCTACGAGCAGTACTTC
TRBJ2-2	TRBV2	NA	NA	CASSDTPTGELFF	TGTGCCAGCAGTGACACACCTACCGGGGAGCTGTTTTTT
TRBJ1-2	TRBV30	NA	NA	CAWSVVNYGYTF	TGTGCCTGGAGTGTAGTTAACTATGGCTACACCTTC
TRBJ1-3	TRBV5-4	NA	NA	CASSLGGSGNTIYF	TGTGCCAGCAGCTTGGGAGGCTCTGGAAACACCATATATTTT
TRBJ2-1	TRBV5-1	NA	NA	CASSLGGGTRDNEQFF	TGCGCCAGCAGCTTGGGGGGCGGGACAAGGGACAATGAGCAGTTCTTC
TRBJ2-7	TRBV7-8	NA	NA	CASSQRQGHYEQYF	TGTGCCAGCAGCCAGAGGCAGGGCCACTACGAGCAGTACTTC
TRBJ1-2	TRBV29-1	NA	TRBD1	CSVYTGVYGYTF	TGCAGCGTGTATACAGGGGTCTATGGCTACACCTTC
TRBJ2-2	TRBV7-8	NA	NA	CASSPVAENTGELFF	TGTGCCAGCAGCCCCGTGGCAGAGAACACCGGGGAGCTGTTTTTT
TRBJ2-5	TRBV11-2	NA	NA	CASSSGRTGVYQETQYF	TGTGCCAGCAGCTCTGGCCGGACTGGAGTGTACCAAGAGACCCAGTACTTC
TRBJ2-2	TRBV7-2	NA	NA	CASNQPRRGFGELFF	TGTGCCAGCAACCAACCCCGGAGAGGGTTCGGGGAGCTGTTTTTT
TRBJ2-5	TRBV2	few	NA	CASSEGGATQETQYF	TGTGCCAGCAGTGAGGGCGGGGCGACCCAAGAGACCCAGTACTTC
TRBJ1-5	TRBV28	NA	TRBD1	CASSFFRTGRHQPQHF	TGTGCCAGCAGTTTCTTTCGGACAGGGCGGCATCAGCCCCAGCATTTT
TRBJ2-7	TRBV5-4	NA	NA	CASSSSGDIEQYF	TGTGCCAGCAGCTCCTCCGGGGACATCGAGCAGTACTTC
TRBJ1-5	TRBV28	many	TRBD1	CASATGGGNQPQHF	TGTGCCAGCGCTACAGGGGGCGGCAATCAGCCCCAGCATTTT
TRBJ2-5	TRBV21-1	NA	NA	CASSEPDSQETQYF	TGTGCCAGCAGCGAACCCGACAGCCAAGAGACCCAGTACTTC
TRBJ1-1	TRBV11-3	NA	NA	CASSLSPNTEAFF	TGTGCCAGCAGCTTGTCTCCGAACACTGAAGCTTTCTTT
TRBJ2-7	TRBV30	NA	TRBD1	CAWSVGGGEQYF	TGTGCCTGGAGTGTAGGGGGCGGAGAGCAGTACTTC
TRBJ1-1	TRBV18	NA	TRBD1	CASSLDRVNTEAFF	TGTGCCAGCTCACTGGACAGGGTGAACACTGAAGCTTTCTTT
TRBJ2-1	TRBV30	NA	NA	CAWSVRGNYNEQFF	TGTGCCTGGAGTGTACGTGGGAACTACAATGAGCAGTTCTTC
TRBJ1-1	TRBV6-4	NA	NA	CATRSTGLNTEAFF	TGTGCCACCCGGTCGACAGGACTGAACACTGAAGCTTTCTTT
TRBJ2-7	TRBV9	NA	NA	CASSLTSVGDYEQYF	TGTGCCAGCAGCCTGACGTCGGTGGGGGACTACGAGCAGTACTTC
TRBJ2-1	TRBV5-1	NA	TRBD2	CASSLILAGDNEQFF	TGCGCCAGCAGCTTGATACTAGCGGGAGACAATGAGCAGTTCTTC
TRBJ1-1	TRBV7-9	many	NA	CASGWRDMNTEAFF	TGTGCCAGCGGCTGGCGGGACATGAACACTGAAGCTTTCTTT
TRBJ2-1	TRBV2	NA	NA	CASSDVGGRHDNEQFF	TGTGCCAGCAGTGACGTGGGTGGGAGGCACGACAATGAGCAGTTCTTC
TRBJ1-3	TRBV2	many	NA	CASSWDYSGNTIYF	TGTGCCAGCAGTTGGGACTACTCTGGAAACACCATATATTTT
TRBJ2-5	TRBV10-2	many	NA	CASRTVEEETQYF	TGCGCCAGCAGGACAGTTGAAGAAGAGACCCAGTACTTC